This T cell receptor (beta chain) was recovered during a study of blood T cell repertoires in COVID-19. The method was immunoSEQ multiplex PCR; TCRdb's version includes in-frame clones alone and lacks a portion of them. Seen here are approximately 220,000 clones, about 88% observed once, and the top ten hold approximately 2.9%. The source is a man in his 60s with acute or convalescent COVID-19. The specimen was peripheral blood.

The CDR3 is CASSLRGAYSYNEQFF. DNA of the CDR3: TGTGCCAGCAGCCTTCGGGGGGCGTACTCCTACAATGAGCAGTTCTTC. The chain joins TRBV11-1 to TRBJ2-1, with D possibly being TRBD2 (7 bases). The length of the CDR3 is 16 residues. Trimming pared 5 bases from V and 0 bases from J, leaving 14 bases between. Germline V lookup: CDR1 SGHAT, CDR2 FQDESV (reference sequence). Complete variable domain (other parts from reference TRBV11-1 and TRBJ2-1): EAEVAQSPRYKITEKSQAVAFWCDPISGHATLYWYRQILGQGPELLVQFQDESVVDDSQLPKDRFSAERLKGVDSTLKIQPAELGDSAMYLCASSLRGAYSYNEQFFGPGTRLTVL.